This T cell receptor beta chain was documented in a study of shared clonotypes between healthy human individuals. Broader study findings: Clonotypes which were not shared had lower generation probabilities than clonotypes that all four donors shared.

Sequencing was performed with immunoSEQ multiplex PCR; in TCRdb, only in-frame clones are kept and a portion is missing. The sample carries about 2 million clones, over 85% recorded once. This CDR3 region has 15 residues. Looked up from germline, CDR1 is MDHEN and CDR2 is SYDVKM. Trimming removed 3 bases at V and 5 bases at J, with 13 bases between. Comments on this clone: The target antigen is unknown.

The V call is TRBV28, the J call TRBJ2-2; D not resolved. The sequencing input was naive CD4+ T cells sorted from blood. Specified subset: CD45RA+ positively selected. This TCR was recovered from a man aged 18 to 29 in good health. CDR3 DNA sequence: TGTGCCAGCAGTTTTGATGGGGTTGAAACCGGGGAGCTGTTTTTT. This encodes CASSFDGVETGELFF.